This TCR beta chain was found in a study of Graves' ophthalmopathy and Graves' hyperthyroidism. Amplification targeted the TCR beta CDR3 regions, with RNA transcripts as the source material. HTBI primers served in a first-round RT-PCR, which a second-round multiplex PCR followed. TCRdb re-derived calls from the multiplex PCR reads in MiXCR, one entry per CDR3 protein. The table lists about 550,000 distinct CDR3 sequences, under 45% of them singletons. Exclusion covered patients with other autoimmune diseases or uncontrolled infections (as well as pregnancy or lactation). Looked up from germline, CDR1 is SQVTM and CDR2 is ANQGSEA. There are 12 residues in the CDR3. V lost 6 bases and J lost 3, with 11 bases in between.

The chain carries TRBV29-1 and TRBJ2-5; D is ambiguous. The TCR comes from an adult man with Graves' hyperthyroidism. The sample taken for sequencing was peripheral blood or thyroid tissue (not recorded which). CDR3 DNA sequence: TGCAGCGTGGGCGACCCAGAAGAGACCCAGTACTTC. Encoded protein: CSVGDPEETQYF.